This T cell receptor beta chain was documented in a study of blood T cell repertoires in COVID-19 (dated by TCRdb to the early 2020s). About the study as a whole: Collaborator samples came from the United States, Italy and Spain and covered acute and convalescent phases of COVID-19. Samples came from the ongoing ImmuneRACE study (first 160 participants) plus 1,254 subjects from 6 global collaborators. Deeply sampled blood TCRbeta repertoires from subjects exposed to, actively infected with, or recovered from COVID-19 were included in the dataset. The repertoires were released in a freely available public database intended as a resource for research on the immune response to SARS-CoV-2. Where available, HLA class I and class II types were obtained from metadata supplied by the sample provider rather than from assay-based typing. Sample metadata almost always included a de-identified subject ID, COVID-19 status, age in years and sex. The prospective study material was composed of cDNA or gDNA derived from T cells, B-cell-depleted T cells, or PBMCs.

What the research found in general, with its limitations: Clinical and demographic metadata were provided uncurated, with the amount varying by source and participant.

For this chain, trimming is 4 bases at the V end and 9 bases at the J end, and the number of junction bases without a gene match is 7. Reading from cysteine to phenylalanine, the CDR3 counts 14 amino acids. Here the CDR3 DNA is all that survives: 42 bases in frame from base 1. According to the germline V gene, CDR1 reads SGDLS and CDR2 reads YYNGEE. Participants in the prospective study were enrolled through a virtual design, were aged roughly 18 to 100 years, and lived in 24 United States geographic areas. To assign participants to cohorts, the prospective study relied on clinical history that participants themselves reported in a screening survey and a study questionnaire. Recovered participants in ImmuneRACE Cohort 3 were defined as having two consecutive negative NP/OP PCR tests, clearance from a healthcare professional, or resolution of symptoms. In the prospective study, whole blood, serum and a nasopharyngeal or oropharyngeal swab were collected from each participant by mobile phlebotomists. Prospective study participants could optionally give additional blood draws and questionnaires over an approximately 2-month period. Blood samples from the prospective study were shipped frozen or at room temperature prior to DNA extraction.

As concerns this clone: The antigen it recognizes is unknown. Per-base quality was not reported, and no clone a single base away is much larger than it.

TCRbeta CDR3 regions were amplified from genomic DNA by means of the immunoSEQ Assay, a bias-controlled multiplex PCR. The study's processing was this. The number of nucleated cells in each sample was estimated by amplification of reference gene primers within the assay. To quantify the absolute abundance of each unique TCRbeta CDR3 rearrangement, sequence reads were collapsed and filtered. For each sample, productive Simpson clonality was calculated as the square root of Simpson's diversity index across productive rearrangements. TCRdb provides this immuneACCESS table in a form limited to in-frame rearrangements. Some clones are lacking; in checked studies, under half of them reflect an unresolved V gene, and why the rest are absent is not known. V and J calls and clone size are copied from that table; D and trimming were computed from the DNA. This sample is represented by about 250,000 clones; roughly 89% of them were singletons. The top ten constitute just under 9% of the sample.

The clonotype comes from a man in his forties who had recovered from COVID-19. The chain was built from TRBV9 and TRBJ1-2; 12 bases in the junction line up with TRBD1. What was sequenced was PBMCs or T cells enriched from blood (not recorded which). The nucleotide sequence is TGTGCCAGCAGCACATCGGGACAGGGGGCCCGCTACACCTTC. Translated, this gives CASSTSGQGARYTF.